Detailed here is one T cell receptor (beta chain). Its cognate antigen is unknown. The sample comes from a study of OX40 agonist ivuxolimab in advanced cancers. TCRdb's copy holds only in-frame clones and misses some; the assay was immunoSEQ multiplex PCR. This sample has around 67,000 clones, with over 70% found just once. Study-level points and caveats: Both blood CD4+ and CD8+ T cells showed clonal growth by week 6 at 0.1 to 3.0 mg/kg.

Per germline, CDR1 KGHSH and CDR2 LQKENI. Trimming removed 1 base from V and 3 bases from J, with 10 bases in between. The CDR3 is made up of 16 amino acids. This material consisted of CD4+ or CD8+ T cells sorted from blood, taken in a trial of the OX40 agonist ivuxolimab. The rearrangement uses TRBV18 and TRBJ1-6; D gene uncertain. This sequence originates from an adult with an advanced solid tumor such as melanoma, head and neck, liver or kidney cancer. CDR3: CASSPRAGIYNSPLHF. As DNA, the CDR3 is TGTGCCAGCTCACCACGTGCAGGCATCTATAATTCACCCCTCCACTTT.